Below, 2 T cell receptor beta chains from the same sample are listed, as sequenced in a study of blood T cell repertoires in COVID-19. Data came from immunoSEQ multiplex PCR; TCRdb stores just in-frame clones and leaves some out. The data hold under 200,000 clones, with around 83% observed a single time. The specimen was peripheral blood. Source of these receptors: a human donor in a cohort sampled during active COVID-19.

The rearrangement joins TRBV7-2 to TRBJ1-1, with D possibly being TRBD1 (6 bases). This CDR3 has 14 amino acids. V gave up 2 bases and J gave up 4 bases, with 11 bases separating them. CDR1 is SGHTA, CDR2 FQGNSA, per germline. In DNA form, the CDR3 reads TGTGCCAGCAGCTTAATCGGACAGAGCACTGAAGCTTTCTTT. Amino acid sequence: CASSLIGQSTEAFF.

The J gene is TRBJ1-5, the V gene TRBV19; D is possibly TRBD1 (5 bases). Germline CDR1 reads LNHDA; CDR2 reads SQIVND (reference sequence). The length of the CDR3 is 15 residues. Trimming took off 3 bases at V and 4 bases at J, with 13 bases between the two ends. The CDR3 nucleotides are TGTGCCAGTAGTATCGTTAGCGGGACTAATCAGCCCCAGCATTTT. Encoded protein: CASSIVSGTNQPQHF.